One sample yielded the 22 T cell receptor beta chains listed below, sequenced in a study of OX40 agonist ivuxolimab in advanced cancers. Some clones are missing from TCRdb's copy, which holds only in-frame ones; the method was immunoSEQ multiplex PCR. This sample has some 74,000 clones, with roughly 83% found just once. The sequencing here drew on CD4+ or CD8+ T cells sorted from blood, taken in a trial of the OX40 agonist ivuxolimab. The receptors originated from an adult with an advanced solid tumor such as melanoma, head and neck, liver or kidney cancer.

This chain uses TRBV5-5 with TRBJ1-1, with D possibly matching TRBD1 (5 bases). The germline V gene has CDR1 SGHKS and CDR2 YYEKEE (reference sequence). This CDR3 has 15 residues. With 0 bases removed from V and 5 bases from J, the gap between germline ends came to 14 bases. CDR3 nucleotides: TGTGCCAGCAGCTTGGCTGTGGGGGTCAAAACTGAAGCTTTCTTT. Protein product: CASSLAVGVKTEAFF. Based on the CDR3 plus reference TRBV5-5 and TRBJ1-1, the full variable domain is DAGVTQSPTHLIKTRGQQVTLRCSPISGHKSVSWYQQVLGQGPQFIFQYYEKEERGRGNFPDRFSARQFPNYSSELNVNALLLGDSALYLCASSLAVGVKTEAFFGQGTRLTVV.

The chain has TRBV5-5 and TRBJ1-5, with D tentatively TRBD1 (6 bases). CDR1 and CDR2 (germline): SGHKS, YYEKEE (reference sequence). V lost 0 bases and J 4 bases, leaving 11 bases between the germline ends. The CDR3 covers 15 residues. The CDR3 DNA sequence: TGTGCCAGCAGCTTGGTGGCAGGGACAAATCAGCCCCAGCATTTT. Encoded protein: CASSLVAGTNQPQHF.

CDR3 loop: CASSLALGGHYGYTF. The DNA of the CDR3 is TGTGCCAGCAGCTTAGCGCTGGGGGGCCACTATGGCTACACCTTC. The rearrangement links TRBV7-9 to TRBJ1-2; perhaps TRBD1 as D (6 bases). CDR3 length equals 15 residues. The germline V gene has CDR1 SEHNR and CDR2 FQNEAQ (reference sequence). V lost 0 bases, J lost 3 bases, and 11 bases lay in between. Full variable domain (missing parts from reference TRBV7-9 and TRBJ1-2): DTGVSQNPRHKITKRGQNVTFRCDPISEHNRLYWYRQTLGQGPEFLTYFQNEAQLEKSRLLSDRFSAERPKGSFSTLEIQRTEQGDSAMYLCASSLALGGHYGYTFGSGTRLTVV.

This clone has only one observation. Other DNA sequences in this sample translate to the same CDR3. The chain has TRBV18 and TRBJ1-1; D perhaps matches TRBD1 (6 bases). CDR3 length: 13 residues. Germline V gives CDR1 KGHSH, CDR2 LQKENI. V lost 1 base to trimming and J lost 5 bases, with 8 bases between them. The CDR3 nucleotides read TGTGCCAGCTCACCACAGGGGGGTACTGAAGCTTTCTTT. Encoded protein: CASSPQGGTEAFF.

Regarding this clone: Other DNA sequences of this sample code for an identical CDR3. The V call is TRBV11-2, the J call TRBJ2-1; D not certain. This CDR3 region has 14 residues. The germline V and J ends were trimmed by 1 base and 2 bases, with 6 bases remaining between them. The germline V gene has CDR1 SGHAT and CDR2 FQNNGV. CDR3: CASSLALAYNEQFF. The CDR3 coding sequence is TGTGCCAGCAGCTTAGCCTTAGCCTACAATGAGCAGTTCTTC.

This clone was observed a handful of times. The V gene is TRBV11-3, the J gene TRBJ1-2, with D unresolved. CDR3 length: 12 amino acids. Between the trimmed V and J ends, which lost 1 base and 8 bases, there was a span of 8 bases. Germline V gene sequence: CDR1 SGHNT, CDR2 YENEEA. The CDR3 reads CASSLGGGGYTF. The DNA for the CDR3 is TGTGCCAGCAGCTTAGGGGGAGGAGGCTACACCTTC.

V gene TRBV21-1 combines with J gene TRBJ1-1. TRBV21-1 represents a pseudogene. CDR3 length equals 12 residues. CDR3 amino acids: CASSTSNTEAFF. The CDR3 nucleotides are TGTGCCAGCAGCACCTCGAACACTGAAGCTTTCTTT.

The sample holds a few counts of this clone. The rearrangement uses TRBV2 and TRBJ2-5; 11 bases are shared with TRBD2. Trimming took 6 bases from V and 3 from J; bases not matched to a gene: 6. In germline, CDR1 is SNHLY, CDR2 FYNNEI. The CDR3 sequence is 15 residues long. For the CDR3, the DNA is TGTGCCAGCAGAACGGAACTAGCGGGGGAAGAGACCCAGTACTTC. This sequence encodes CASRTELAGEETQYF.

This clone is medium-sized. The chain carries TRBV29-1 and TRBJ1-4; weak D call: TRBD1 (5 bases). The ends were cut back, 4 bases at V and 1 base at J, with 10 bases in the middle. The CDR3 runs 14 residues. CDR1 is SQVTM, CDR2 ANQGSEA, per germline. This CDR3 is CSVGRDGTNEKLFF. The DNA for the CDR3 is TGCAGCGTTGGCCGGGACGGAACTAATGAAAAACTGTTTTTT.

This rearrangement joins TRBV5-1 to TRBJ2-5, with 8 bases matching TRBD1. V lost 1 base and J lost 5; bases outside the gene matches: 7. Germline lookup yields CDR1 SGHRS and CDR2 YFSETQ. The CDR3 runs 15 residues. The CDR3 sequence: CASSLTGQGRETQYF. The CDR3 bases are TGCGCCAGCAGCTTGACAGGACAGGGAAGGGAGACCCAGTACTTC.

The chain links TRBV11-2 to TRBJ1-1, with a weak D call TRBD1 (5 bases). The germline V gene encodes CDR1 SGHAT and CDR2 FQNNGV. The CDR3 is 15 amino acids. Trimming took off 2 bases at V and 7 bases at J, with 17 bases between the two ends. The CDR3 here is CASSLIGQKDSEAFF. The CDR3 DNA sequence: TGTGCCAGCAGCTTAATAGGGCAAAAAGACAGTGAAGCTTTCTTT.

The chain couples TRBV7-9 to TRBJ2-7; 11 bases line up with TRBD2. Germline trimming cut 4 bases from V and 7 bases from J; bases unmatched to any gene: 12. Per germline, CDR1 SEHNR and CDR2 FQNEAQ (reference sequence). This CDR3 region has 16 residues. The CDR3 nucleotides read TGTGCCAGCAGCTCACTGACTAGCGGGGTACCGCTGGAGCAGTACTTC. It specifies CASSSLTSGVPLEQYF.

The genes are TRBV30 and TRBJ1-1, with 7 bases that match TRBD1. This CDR3 region has 13 residues. V was clipped by 5 bases and J by 5 bases; unmatched bases: 8. CDR1 and CDR2 from the germline V gene are GTSNPN and SVGIG (reference sequence). DNA for the CDR3: TGTGCCTGGGGAAGGAACAGGGGAACTGAAGCTTTCTTT. This encodes CAWGRNRGTEAFF.

This clone was detected only once. The rearrangement links TRBV30 to TRBJ2-3, with 9 bases aligning to TRBD1. V was clipped by 2 bases and J by 3 bases; unmatched bases: 6. Per germline, CDR1 GTSNPN and CDR2 SVGIG (reference sequence). The CDR3 runs 15 residues. In DNA form, the CDR3 reads TGTGCCTGGAGTCCCTGGACAGGGGTGACAGATACGCAGTATTTT. Translating it yields CAWSPWTGVTDTQYF.

The table lists this clone with a few counts. This sequence joins TRBV27 and TRBJ1-1; D remains unclear. Germline V gives CDR1 MNHEY, CDR2 SMNVEV (reference sequence). The ends were cut back, 3 bases at V and 4 bases at J, with 9 bases in the middle. The CDR3 contains 13 residues. The CDR3 loop is CASSLNRGTEAFF. CDR3 bases: TGTGCCAGCAGTTTGAACCGGGGCACTGAAGCTTTCTTT.

The rearrangement links TRBV7-8 to TRBJ2-7, with D possibly being TRBD1 (5 bases). V lost 3 bases to trimming and J lost 2 bases, with 11 bases between them. CDR1 and CDR2 (germline): SGHVS, FQNEAQ. The CDR3 loop spans 14 amino acids. The CDR3 region is CASSFRSRAYEQYF. In DNA form, the CDR3 reads TGTGCCAGCAGCTTCCGGAGCAGGGCCTACGAGCAGTACTTC.

The rearrangement uses TRBV18 and TRBJ1-2; 7 nucleotides match TRBD1. This CDR3 is 15 amino acids long. J lost 10 bases, V lost 2 bases, and 13 bases had no gene match. Germline V gene data show CDR1 as KGHSH and CDR2 as LQKENI. The CDR3: CASSPIPGQSRDYTF. DNA of the CDR3: TGTGCCAGCTCACCAATTCCGGGACAGTCAAGGGACTACACCTTC.

This clone has a handful of counts. The rearrangement links TRBV11-3 to TRBJ2-2, with D perhaps given as TRBD1 or TRBD2 (6 bases each). Germline CDR1 and CDR2: SGHNT and YENEEA. Between the trimmed V and J ends, which lost 1 base and 7 bases, there was a span of 13 bases. The CDR3 has 15 amino acids. This CDR3 reads CASSLAQGGNGELFF. CDR3 coding DNA: TGTGCCAGCAGCTTAGCACAGGGCGGGAACGGGGAGCTGTTTTTT.

This clone was seen a single time. The rearrangement joins TRBV19 to TRBJ1-5; unclear D gene. There are 16 residues in the CDR3. Trimming cost V 3 bases and J 6 bases, with 18 bases left between them. Germline V gene data show CDR1 as LNHDA and CDR2 as SQIVND (reference sequence). CDR3 protein: CASSIHWGEGRQPQHF. The CDR3 nucleotides read TGTGCCAGTAGTATTCACTGGGGAGAAGGACGTCAGCCCCAGCATTTT.

This chain joins TRBV10-3 and TRBJ2-1; D remains unclear. Trimming removed 5 bases at V and 7 bases at J, with 12 bases between. CDR3 length: 13 residues. The germline gives CDR1 ENHRY, CDR2 SYGVKD. In nucleotides, the CDR3 is TGTGCCATCAGTCTAAAAGTAGAGAATGAGCAGTTCTTC. It is translated as CAISLKVENEQFF.

The chain combines TRBV5-1 with TRBJ2-7; 8 nucleotides match TRBD1. The germline CDR1 and CDR2 sequences are SGHRS and YFSETQ. This CDR3 region has 14 residues. V gave up 4 bases and J gave up 0 bases; unmatched junction bases: 3. CDR3 sequence: CASSPGQVSYEQYF. The CDR3 DNA is TGCGCCAGCAGCCCGGGACAGGTCTCCTACGAGCAGTACTTC. Using reference TRBV5-1 and TRBJ2-7 for the parts outside the CDR3, the full variable domain is KAGVTQTPRYLIKTRGQQVTLSCSPISGHRSVSWYQQTPGQGLQFLFEYFSETQRNKGNFPGRFSGRQFSNSRSEMNVSTLELGDSALYLCASSPGQVSYEQYFGPGTRLTVT.

This chain links TRBV12-5 with TRBJ2-1; possibly TRBD2 for D (5 bases). CDR3 length: 14 amino acids. The germline V gene encodes CDR1 LGHNT and CDR2 FRNRAP. The V end lost 3 bases, the J end lost 10 bases, and 16 bases lay between the germline ends. The CDR3 protein is CASGLGLPWEEQFF. CDR3 DNA: TGTGCTAGTGGTTTAGGACTGCCTTGGGAGGAGCAGTTCTTC.